One sample yielded the 2 T cell receptor beta chains listed below, sequenced in a study of PD-1 blockade in classical Hodgkin lymphoma. Assay used: immunoSEQ multiplex PCR; TCRdb lists only in-frame clones, some missing. The profile shows under 70,000 clones, 70% to 80% of them singletons. Every one of the patients relapsed after autologous stem cell transplantation (brentuximab vedotin exposure was variable). Sequencing used peripheral blood mononuclear cells (PBMCs), obtained before the second cycle of nivolumab. The receptors shown here come from a human donor with classical Hodgkin lymphoma.

A single count supports this clone. The chain uses TRBV29-1 and TRBJ2-3; D may be TRBD1 (6 bases). Trimming pared 7 bases from V and 3 bases from J, leaving 17 bases between. Germline assignment: CDR1 SQVTM and CDR2 ANQGSEA. The CDR3 is 14 amino acids. The CDR3 bases are TGCAGCGGAGCTCGAGGACAGATTACAGATACGCAGTATTTT. As protein: CSGARGQITDTQYF.

The chain joins TRBV27 to TRBJ2-3; the D gene is possibly TRBD2 (6 bases). V shed 10 bases and J shed 3 bases, with 17 bases lying between them. The CDR3 spans 14 residues. The germline CDR1 and CDR2 sequences are MNHEY and SMNVEV (reference sequence). The CDR3 bases are TGTGCCATCCCCTACGGGAGTAGAACAGATACGCAGTATTTT. Translated, it gives CAIPYGSRTDTQYF.